The 30 T cell receptor beta chains below all came from one sample that was sequenced in a study of CD8 T cells in ankylosing spondylitis. TCRdb recomputed calls from the 5' RACE reads with MiXCR, one row per CDR3 protein. The sample has approximately 100,000 distinct CDR3 sequences; under 30% are singletons. The specimen was synovial fluid, either unsorted or a sorted T cell fraction (not recorded which). All receptors derive from a male donor with ankylosing spondylitis.

The gene calls are TRBV5-1 and TRBJ1-4; weak D call: TRBD1 (6 bases). Deletions cut 3 bases from V and 5 bases from J, with 14 bases between. CDR1 SGHRS and CDR2 YFSETQ come from the germline V gene. The CDR3 is 15 residues long. The CDR3 is CASSWVPDRNEKLFF. The CDR3 nucleotides read TGCGCCAGCAGCTGGGTACCCGACAGGAATGAAAAACTGTTTTTT.

The CDR3 coding sequence is TGTGCCAGCATCCTACAGGGGGGCACTGAAGCTTTCTTT. Amino acids: CASILQGGTEAFF. The genes are TRBV3-1 and TRBJ1-1; TRBD1 agrees at 8 bases. V shed 7 bases, J shed 4 bases, and the junction held 5 bases outside the gene matches. Germline values: CDR1 LGHDT, CDR2 YNNKEL (reference sequence). The CDR3 totals 13 residues.

The V gene is TRBV3-1, the J gene TRBJ2-1; D possibly corresponds to TRBD2 (6 bases). The CDR3 consists of 14 residues. Germline CDR1 reads LGHDT; CDR2 reads YNNKEL (reference sequence). Trimming cost V 1 base and J 2 bases, with 6 bases left between them. The CDR3 loop is CASSQGLAYNEQFF. In DNA, the CDR3 is TGTGCCAGCAGCCAAGGACTAGCCTACAATGAGCAGTTCTTC.

The rearrangement links TRBV11-3 to TRBJ2-1, with D possibly TRBD2 on 5 matching bases. Trimming removed 2 bases from V and 6 bases from J, with 20 bases in between. The CDR3 covers 17 residues. Germline V gives CDR1 SGHNT, CDR2 YENEEA. CDR3 region: CASSLKSPSWSPNEQFF. The CDR3 DNA sequence: TGTGCCAGCAGCTTAAAGTCCCCTAGCTGGTCCCCCAATGAGCAGTTCTTC.

This clonotype has ten or more counts. This rearrangement joins TRBV29-1 to TRBJ1-1; the match to TRBD1 covers 7 bases. Germline V gives CDR1 SQVTM, CDR2 ANQGSEA. V dropped 3 bases and J dropped 4; count of bases not matched to a gene: 2. The CDR3 contains 12 residues. The CDR3 DNA follows: TGCAGCGTTGAGAAGGGGGCCACTGAAGCTTTCTTT. Amino acids: CSVEKGATEAFF.

This clonotype showed up just a few times. The chain uses TRBV5-5 and TRBJ2-1; possible D gene TRBD1, 5 bases. CDR1 is SGHKS and CDR2 is YYEKEE in the germline V gene (reference sequence). V shed 0 bases and J shed 9 bases, with 22 bases lying between them. The length of the CDR3 is 17 residues. The CDR3 DNA sequence: TGTGCCAGCAGCTTGGATTACAGGTTCGACGGGTTTGGTGAGCAGTTCTTC. It specifies CASSLDYRFDGFGEQFF.

The chain combines TRBV27 with TRBJ2-6, with D perhaps assigned TRBD1 or TRBD2 (5 bases each). Germline CDR1 and CDR2: MNHEY and SMNVEV (reference sequence). The CDR3 runs to 14 residues. V was cut by 7 bases and J by 5 bases, with 12 bases left in between. This CDR3 is CASNSGTRANVLTF. DNA of the CDR3: TGTGCCAGCAACTCCGGGACCCGGGCCAACGTCCTGACTTTC.

There are a few counts of this clonotype. V gene TRBV6-4 combines with J gene TRBJ2-3; tentatively, D is TRBD1 (5 bases). CDR3 length: 13 amino acids. V lost 6 bases, J lost 3 bases, and 10 bases lay in between. Germline CDR1 is MRHNA and CDR2 is SNTAGT. The CDR3 bases are TGTGCCAGCAGCCGACAGCGTACAGATACGCAGTATTTT. Its protein product is CASSRQRTDTQYF.

The chain employs TRBV5-1 and TRBJ2-1; TRBD2 matches 14 bases. The germline gives CDR1 SGHRS, CDR2 YFSETQ. The CDR3 runs to 15 residues. Trimming removed 6 bases from V and 9 bases from J; junction bases left unmatched: 8. The CDR3 spells CASTGGGLAGAEQFF. In DNA, the CDR3 is TGCGCCAGCACCGGCGGGGGACTAGCGGGAGCTGAGCAGTTCTTC.

The rearrangement links TRBV3-1 to TRBJ2-1; D ambiguous. CDR1 LGHDT and CDR2 YNNKEL come from the germline V gene (reference sequence). The CDR3 is made up of 12 amino acids. Trimming pared 1 base from V and 10 bases from J, leaving 8 bases between. CDR3 coding DNA: TGTGCCAGCAGCCAAGTGGGCTACGAGCAGTTCTTC. Translating it yields CASSQVGYEQFF.

This sequence joins TRBV12-3 or TRBV12-4 and TRBJ2-3; 13 bases match TRBD2. Trimming at V came to 5 bases and at J to 3 bases, leaving 5 bases not matched to a gene. This CDR3 comprises 16 residues. CDR3 sequence (DNA): TGTGCCAGCAGTACCTGGACTAGCGGGAGTACAGATACGCAGTATTTT. Amino acids: CASSTWTSGSTDTQYF.

The table lists this clonotype with many counts. The chain employs TRBV15 and TRBJ1-1; 10 nucleotides agree with TRBD1. This CDR3 spans 17 amino acids. The V gene's germline CDR1 is LNHNV and CDR2 YYDKDF (reference sequence). Germline trimming cut 5 bases from V and 7 bases from J; bases unmatched to any gene: 16. This CDR3 reads CATSDLPGTGVRDEAFF. CDR3 sequence (DNA): TGTGCCACCAGCGATTTACCCGGGACAGGGGTGAGGGATGAAGCTTTCTTT.

This clonotype was recorded a few times. This rearrangement joins TRBV19 to TRBJ2-2, with 8 bases matching TRBD1. Per the germline V gene, CDR1 is LNHDA and CDR2 is SQIVND (reference sequence). With 3 bases clipped from V and 8 bases from J, the junction kept 5 bases outside the gene matches. CDR3 size: 14 residues. CDR3 DNA sequence: TGTGCCAGTAGTATCACAGGGGGGAGAGGGGAGCTGTTTTTT. Translating gives CASSITGGRGELFF.

This clonotype was seen only a few times. The chain combines TRBV20-1 with TRBJ2-4; no definite D call. The germline CDR1 and CDR2 sequences are DFQATT and SNEGSKA (reference sequence). This CDR3 has 11 amino acids. V dropped 2 bases and J dropped 9 bases, with 8 bases sitting between them. The CDR3 DNA sequence: TGCAGTGCTAGAACTCCAACCATTCAGTACTTC. Its protein product is CSARTPTIQYF.

The rearrangement joins TRBV7-9 to TRBJ2-1; TRBD2 agrees at 9 bases. CDR3 length equals 15 residues. V trimming: 1 base; J trimming: 4 bases; junction bases outside the gene matches: 2. Germline-derived CDR1 and CDR2 are SEHNR and FQNEAQ (reference sequence). CDR3 in amino acids: CASSLGGRVYNEQFF. The CDR3 DNA follows: TGTGCCAGCAGCTTAGGCGGGAGGGTTTACAATGAGCAGTTCTTC.

The V and J genes are TRBV19 and TRBJ1-5; 8 positions match TRBD1. Trimming removed 4 bases from V and 0 bases from J; junction bases left unmatched: 5. The CDR3 length is 16 residues. Germline-derived CDR1 and CDR2 are LNHDA and SQIVND (reference sequence). CDR3 region: CASSKVGTGSNQPQHF. The CDR3 nucleotides read TGTGCCAGTAGTAAGGTTGGGACAGGTAGCAATCAGCCCCAGCATTTT.

This clonotype was seen more than once but under ten times. V usage is TRBV20-1 and J usage is TRBJ2-1, with D uncertain. The CDR3 is 13 amino acids. The germline V gene has CDR1 DFQATT and CDR2 SNEGSKA (reference sequence). V was trimmed by 1 base and J by 9 bases, leaving 13 bases between them. The CDR3 loop is CSARVGSSGEQFF. The CDR3 bases are TGCAGTGCTAGAGTAGGATCGTCGGGTGAGCAGTTCTTC.

This sequence joins TRBV5-1 and TRBJ1-2; D gene unclear. CDR1 is SGHRS, CDR2 YFSETQ, per germline. The CDR3 consists of 13 residues. V lost 0 bases and J lost 2, with 5 bases in between. The CDR3 DNA sequence: TGCGCCAGCAGCTTGGAGCTCAACTATGGCTACACCTTC. Translation gives CASSLELNYGYTF.

The rearrangement links TRBV29-1 to TRBJ2-5; the D gene could be TRBD1 or TRBD2 (5 bases each). Between the trimmed V and J ends, which lost 4 bases and 1 base, there was a span of 16 bases. The CDR3 loop spans 15 amino acids. Germline V gives CDR1 SQVTM, CDR2 ANQGSEA. In DNA form, the CDR3 reads TGCAGCGTTGCCGGGACGGACGAGTCCCAAGAGACCCAGTACTTC. It codes for CSVAGTDESQETQYF. The full variable domain, its missing parts supplied by reference TRBV29-1 and TRBJ2-5, is SAVISQKPSRDICQRGTSLTIQCQVDSQVTMMFWYRQQPGQSLTLIATANQGSEATYESGFVIDKFPISRPNLTFSTLTVSNMSPEDSSIYLCSVAGTDESQETQYFGPGTRLLVL.

This clonotype occurred a few times. This sequence joins TRBV14 and TRBJ2-3; 9 bases line up with TRBD1. The CDR3 runs to 14 residues. J gave up 8 bases and V 5 bases, and 8 bases lay outside the gene matches. CDR1 SGHDN and CDR2 FVKESK come from the germline V gene. CDR3 nucleotides: TGTGCCAGCAGCGGACCGGGACAGGGCCTTACGCAGTATTTT. This translates into CASSGPGQGLTQYF.

The CDR3 loop is CASSQASSGRGGQFF. The CDR3, as DNA: TGTGCCAGCAGCCAAGCGTCTAGCGGGAGGGGTGGGCAGTTCTTC. The V gene is TRBV14, the J gene TRBJ2-1; TRBD2 matches 12 bases. With 1 base clipped from V and 12 bases from J, the junction kept 7 bases outside the gene matches. Germline values: CDR1 SGHDN, CDR2 FVKESK. CDR3 length equals 15 residues.

This clonotype was counted at least ten times. V gene TRBV7-9 combines with J gene TRBJ2-1; 8 bases map to TRBD2. V gave up 5 bases and J gave up 6 bases; unmatched junction bases: 6. The CDR3 spans 14 residues. Per germline, CDR1 SEHNR and CDR2 FQNEAQ (reference sequence). The chain's CDR3 is CASSPRTSSNEQFF. The CDR3 coding sequence is TGTGCCAGCAGCCCGAGGACTAGCAGCAATGAGCAGTTCTTC. The complete variable domain, with remaining parts taken from reference TRBV7-9 and TRBJ2-1, reads DTGVSQNPRHKITKRGQNVTFRCDPISEHNRLYWYRQTLGQGPEFLTYFQNEAQLEKSRLLSDRFSAERPKGSFSTLEIQRTEQGDSAMYLCASSPRTSSNEQFFGPGTRLTVL.

This clonotype has just a few counts. This CDR3 reads CASSPQSGAGELFF. The CDR3 coding sequence is TGTGCCAGCAGCCCGCAGTCGGGGGCCGGGGAGCTGTTTTTT. The V and J genes are TRBV11-3 and TRBJ2-2; TRBD2 is a possible D gene (6 bases). V lost 5 bases, J lost 6 bases, and 13 bases lay in between. CDR1 and CDR2 (germline): SGHNT, YENEEA. This CDR3 spans 14 amino acids.

This chain joins TRBV20-1 and TRBJ1-1; weak D call: TRBD1 (6 bases). The CDR3 is 17 amino acids. The germline gives CDR1 DFQATT, CDR2 SNEGSKA (reference sequence). Deletions cut 1 base from V and 1 base from J, with 19 bases between. The CDR3 region has the DNA TGCAGTGCTAGAGGTGGGGGCGGTGACGGGAGGAACACTGAAGCTTTCTTT. Residues: CSARGGGGDGRNTEAFF.

The chain links TRBV20-1 to TRBJ2-5, with D possibly matching TRBD2 (7 bases). Germline CDR1 and CDR2: DFQATT and SNEGSKA (reference sequence). Trimming left V 6 bases short and J 9 bases short, with 17 bases between. The CDR3 totals 12 residues. The CDR3 region is CSARLKGGAQYF. CDR3 DNA sequence: TGCAGTGCCCGACTAAAAGGGGGGGCCCAGTACTTC.

This clonotype was observed a few times. V usage is TRBV27 and J usage is TRBJ2-7; 8 bases are shared with TRBD2. Trimming cost V 5 bases and J 2 bases; bases outside gene matches: 8. This CDR3 contains 15 residues. Germline V gene sequence: CDR1 MNHEY, CDR2 SMNVEV (reference sequence). The CDR3 nucleotides are TGTGCCAGCAGTCCTCGGCTAGCGGGCACCTACGAGCAGTACGTC. This codes for CASSPRLAGTYEQYV.

In its sample, this clonotype ranks as medium-sized. The rearrangement links TRBV27 to TRBJ2-2; the D is unclear. CDR3 length: 14 amino acids. V was shortened by 8 bases and J by 3 bases, with 13 bases between the two germline ends. CDR1 MNHEY and CDR2 SMNVEV come from the germline V gene (reference sequence). This chain's CDR3 is CASGRWGDTGELFF. In DNA form, the CDR3 reads TGTGCCAGCGGCCGTTGGGGTGACACCGGGGAGCTGTTTTTT.

The rearrangement links TRBV7-2 to TRBJ2-7, with TRBD2 identical over 10 bases. Trimming at V came to 2 bases and at J to 4 bases, leaving 5 bases not matched to a gene. The germline V gene has CDR1 SGHTA and CDR2 FQGNSA. The CDR3 has 15 amino acids. The CDR3 region has the DNA TGTGCCAGCAGCTTACTAGCGGGAGCAGGATACGAGCAGTACGTC. It is translated as CASSLLAGAGYEQYV.

The chain employs TRBV7-2 and TRBJ1-1; possibly TRBD1 for D (5 bases). Germline V CDR1 and CDR2: SGHTA, FQGNSA. V was shortened by 1 base and J by 3 bases, with 12 bases between the two germline ends. CDR3 length: 15 amino acids. This CDR3 is CASSLGGDFDTEAFF. In DNA, the CDR3 is TGTGCCAGCAGCTTAGGGGGGGATTTTGACACTGAAGCTTTCTTT.

V and J are TRBV11-2 and TRBJ2-5; D possibly matches TRBD1 or TRBD2 (5 bases each). In germline, CDR1 is SGHAT, CDR2 FQNNGV. There are 16 residues in the CDR3. With 2 bases removed from V and 5 bases from J, the gap between germline ends came to 18 bases. For the CDR3, the DNA is TGTGCCAGCAGCTTAAAGGCAGGGTTAGAGGGGGAGACCCAGTACTTC. This codes for CASSLKAGLEGETQYF.